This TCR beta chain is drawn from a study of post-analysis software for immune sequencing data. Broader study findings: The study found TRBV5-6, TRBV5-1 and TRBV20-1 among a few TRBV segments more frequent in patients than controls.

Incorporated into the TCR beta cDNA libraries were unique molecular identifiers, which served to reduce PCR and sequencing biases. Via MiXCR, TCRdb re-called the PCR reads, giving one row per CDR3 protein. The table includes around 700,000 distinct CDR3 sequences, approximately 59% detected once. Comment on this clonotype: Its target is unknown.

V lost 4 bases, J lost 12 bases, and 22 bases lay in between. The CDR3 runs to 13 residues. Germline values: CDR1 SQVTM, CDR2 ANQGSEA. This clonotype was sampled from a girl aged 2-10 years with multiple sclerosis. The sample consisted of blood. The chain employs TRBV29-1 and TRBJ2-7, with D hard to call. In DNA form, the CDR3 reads TGCAGCGTTGGTCGGCAGGCGACCTTCGCAGGGTACTTC. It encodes CSVGRQATFAGYF.